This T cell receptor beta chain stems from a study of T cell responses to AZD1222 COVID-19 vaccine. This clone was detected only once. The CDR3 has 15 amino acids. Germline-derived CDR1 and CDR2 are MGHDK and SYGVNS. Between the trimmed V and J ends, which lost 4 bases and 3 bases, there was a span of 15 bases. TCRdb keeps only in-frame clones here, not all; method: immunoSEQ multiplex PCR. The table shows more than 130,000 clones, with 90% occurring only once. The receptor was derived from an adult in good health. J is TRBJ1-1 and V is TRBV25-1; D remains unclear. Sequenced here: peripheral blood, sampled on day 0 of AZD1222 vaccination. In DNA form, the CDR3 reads TGTGCCAGCAGTGTCAAGAGCGCGGGTTACACTGAAGCTTTCTTT. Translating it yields CASSVKSAGYTEAFF.